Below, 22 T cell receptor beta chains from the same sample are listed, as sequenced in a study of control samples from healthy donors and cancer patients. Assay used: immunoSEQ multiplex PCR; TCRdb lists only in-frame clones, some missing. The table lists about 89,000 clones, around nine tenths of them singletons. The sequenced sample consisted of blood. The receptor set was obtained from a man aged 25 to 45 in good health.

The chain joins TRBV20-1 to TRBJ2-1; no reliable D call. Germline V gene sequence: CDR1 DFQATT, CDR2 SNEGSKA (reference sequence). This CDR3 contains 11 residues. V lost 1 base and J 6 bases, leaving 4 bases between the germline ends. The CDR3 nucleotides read TGCAGTGCTAGAGGGGGCAATGAGCAGTTCTTC. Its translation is CSARGGNEQFF.

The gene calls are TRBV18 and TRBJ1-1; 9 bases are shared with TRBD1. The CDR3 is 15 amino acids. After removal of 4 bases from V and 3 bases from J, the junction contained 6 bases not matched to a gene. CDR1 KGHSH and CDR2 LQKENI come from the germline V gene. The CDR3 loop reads CASSQGQGMDTEAFF. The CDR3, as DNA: TGTGCCAGCTCACAGGGACAGGGTATGGACACTGAAGCTTTCTTT.

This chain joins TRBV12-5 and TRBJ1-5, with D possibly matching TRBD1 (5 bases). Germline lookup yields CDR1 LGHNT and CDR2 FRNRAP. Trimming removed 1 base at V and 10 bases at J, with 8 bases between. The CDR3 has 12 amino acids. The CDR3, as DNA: TGTGCTAGTGGTTTGGGAGGGGAACCCCAGCATTTT. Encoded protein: CASGLGGEPQHF.

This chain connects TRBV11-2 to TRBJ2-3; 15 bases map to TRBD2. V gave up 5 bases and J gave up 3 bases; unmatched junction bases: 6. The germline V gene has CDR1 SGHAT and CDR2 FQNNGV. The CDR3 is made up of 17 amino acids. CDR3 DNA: TGTGCCAGCAGCCCCCGGACTAGCGGGGGGGCAACAGATACGCAGTATTTT. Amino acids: CASSPRTSGGATDTQYF.

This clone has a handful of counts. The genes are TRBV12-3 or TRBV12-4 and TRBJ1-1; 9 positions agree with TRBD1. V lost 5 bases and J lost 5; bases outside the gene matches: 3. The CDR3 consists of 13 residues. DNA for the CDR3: TGTGCCAGCAGTCGGACAGGGGAAACTGAAGCTTTCTTT. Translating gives CASSRTGETEAFF.

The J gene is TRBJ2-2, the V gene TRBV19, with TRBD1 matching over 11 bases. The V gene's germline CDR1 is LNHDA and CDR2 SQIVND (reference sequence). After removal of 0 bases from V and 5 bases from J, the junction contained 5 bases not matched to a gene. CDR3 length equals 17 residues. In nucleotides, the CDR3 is TGTGCCAGTAGTATAGACGGGACAGGGGGAAGAACCGGGGAGCTGTTTTTT. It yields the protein CASSIDGTGGRTGELFF.

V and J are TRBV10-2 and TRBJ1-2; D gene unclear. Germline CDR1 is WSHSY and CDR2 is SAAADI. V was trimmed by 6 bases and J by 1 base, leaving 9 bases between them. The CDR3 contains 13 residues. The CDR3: CASRQANNYGYTF. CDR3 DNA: TGCGCCAGCAGGCAGGCCAATAACTATGGCTACACCTTC.

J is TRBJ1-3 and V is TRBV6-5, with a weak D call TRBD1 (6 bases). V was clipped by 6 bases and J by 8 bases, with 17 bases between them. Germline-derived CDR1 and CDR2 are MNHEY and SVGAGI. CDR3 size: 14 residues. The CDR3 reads CASRLRGAGDTIYF. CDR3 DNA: TGTGCCAGCAGGCTCCGGGGGGCGGGGGACACCATATATTTT.

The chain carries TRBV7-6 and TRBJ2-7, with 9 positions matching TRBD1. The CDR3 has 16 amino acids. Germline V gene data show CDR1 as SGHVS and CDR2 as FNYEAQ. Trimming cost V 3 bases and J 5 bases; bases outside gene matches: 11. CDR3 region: CASSLPGDRVDHEQYF. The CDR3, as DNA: TGTGCCAGCAGCTTGCCCGGGGACAGGGTCGATCACGAGCAGTACTTC.

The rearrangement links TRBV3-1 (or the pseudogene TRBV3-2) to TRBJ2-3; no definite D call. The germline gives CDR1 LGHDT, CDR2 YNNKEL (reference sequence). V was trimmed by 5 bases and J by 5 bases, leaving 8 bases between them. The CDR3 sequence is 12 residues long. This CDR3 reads CASSTLKDTQYF. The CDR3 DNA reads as TGTGCCAGCAGCACACTCAAAGATACGCAGTATTTT.

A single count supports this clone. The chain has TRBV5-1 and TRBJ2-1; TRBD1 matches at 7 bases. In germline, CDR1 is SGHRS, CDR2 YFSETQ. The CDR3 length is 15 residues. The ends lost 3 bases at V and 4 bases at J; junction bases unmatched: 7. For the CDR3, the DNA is TGCGCCAGCAGCTCCGGACAGGCGCCTTACAATGAGCAGTTCTTC. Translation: CASSSGQAPYNEQFF.

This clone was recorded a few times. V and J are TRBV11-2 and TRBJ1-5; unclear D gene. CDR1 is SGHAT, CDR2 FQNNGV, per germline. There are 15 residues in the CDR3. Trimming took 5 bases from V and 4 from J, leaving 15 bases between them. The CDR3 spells CASSLGFGENQPQHF. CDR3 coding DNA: TGTGCCAGCAGCCTTGGATTTGGGGAAAATCAGCCCCAGCATTTT.

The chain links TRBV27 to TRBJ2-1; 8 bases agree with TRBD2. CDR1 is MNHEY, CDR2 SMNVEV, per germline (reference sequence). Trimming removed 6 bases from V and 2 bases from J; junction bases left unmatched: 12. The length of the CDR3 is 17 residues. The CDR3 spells CASSHGPGGAAYNEQFF. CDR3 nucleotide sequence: TGTGCCAGCAGCCACGGTCCCGGGGGGGCAGCCTACAATGAGCAGTTCTTC.

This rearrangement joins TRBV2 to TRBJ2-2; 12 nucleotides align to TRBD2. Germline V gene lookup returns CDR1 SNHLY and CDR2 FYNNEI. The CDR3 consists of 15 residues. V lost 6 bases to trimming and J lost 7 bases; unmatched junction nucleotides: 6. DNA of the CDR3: TGTGCCAGCAGCGCGACTAGCGGGGGACACGGGGAGCTGTTTTTT. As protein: CASSATSGGHGELFF.

Here the CDR3 DNA reads TGCGCCAGCAGCTCGGGCCGAGGGGAGGGTGAAAAACTGTTTTTT. Amino acid sequence: CASSSGRGEGEKLFF. The rearrangement links TRBV5-1 to TRBJ1-4; a possible D gene is TRBD1 (5 bases). Between the trimmed V and J ends, which lost 3 bases and 7 bases, there was a span of 16 bases. The CDR3 has 15 residues. Looked up from germline, CDR1 is SGHRS and CDR2 is YFSETQ.

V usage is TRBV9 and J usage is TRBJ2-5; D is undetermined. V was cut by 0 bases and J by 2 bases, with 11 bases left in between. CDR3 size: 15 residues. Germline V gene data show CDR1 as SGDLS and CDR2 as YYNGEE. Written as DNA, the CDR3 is TGTGCCAGCAGCGTAGGTGTGCAGATGCAAGAGACCCAGTACTTC. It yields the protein CASSVGVQMQETQYF.

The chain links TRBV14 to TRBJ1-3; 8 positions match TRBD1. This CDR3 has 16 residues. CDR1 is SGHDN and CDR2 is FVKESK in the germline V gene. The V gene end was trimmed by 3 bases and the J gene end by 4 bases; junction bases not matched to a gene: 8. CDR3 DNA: TGTGCCAGCAGCCATCTTGGACAGGGCTACGGAAACACCATATATTTT. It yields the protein CASSHLGQGYGNTIYF.

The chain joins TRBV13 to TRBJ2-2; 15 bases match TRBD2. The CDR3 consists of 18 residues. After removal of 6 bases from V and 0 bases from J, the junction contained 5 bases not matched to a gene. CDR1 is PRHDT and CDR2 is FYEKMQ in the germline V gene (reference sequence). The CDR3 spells CASRGTSGGIANTGELFF. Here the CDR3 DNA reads TGTGCCAGCAGAGGGACTAGCGGGGGGATAGCGAACACCGGGGAGCTGTTTTTT.

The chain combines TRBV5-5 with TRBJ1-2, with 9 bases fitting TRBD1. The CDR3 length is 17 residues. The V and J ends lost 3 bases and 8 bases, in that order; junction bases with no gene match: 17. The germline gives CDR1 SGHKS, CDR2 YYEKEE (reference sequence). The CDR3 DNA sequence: TGTGCCAGCAGCTGGTCACCTGTAACAGGGGGCGCGAAGGGCTACACCTTC. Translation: CASSWSPVTGGAKGYTF.

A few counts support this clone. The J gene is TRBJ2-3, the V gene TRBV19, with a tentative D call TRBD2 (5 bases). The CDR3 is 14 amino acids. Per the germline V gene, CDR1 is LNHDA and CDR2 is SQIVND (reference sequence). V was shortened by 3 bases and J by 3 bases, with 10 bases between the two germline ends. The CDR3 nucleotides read TGTGCCAGTAGTATCTTTGAGGGTACAGATACGCAGTATTTT. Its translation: CASSIFEGTDTQYF.

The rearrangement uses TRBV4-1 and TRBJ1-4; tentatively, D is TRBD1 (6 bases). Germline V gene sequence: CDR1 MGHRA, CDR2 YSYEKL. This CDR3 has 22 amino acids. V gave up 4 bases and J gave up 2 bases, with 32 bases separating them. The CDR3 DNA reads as TGCGCCAGCAGCCTAGATGTAAACTTCCGGGGGCGCACGTTTGAGACTAATGAAAAACTGTTTTTT. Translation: CASSLDVNFRGRTFETNEKLFF.

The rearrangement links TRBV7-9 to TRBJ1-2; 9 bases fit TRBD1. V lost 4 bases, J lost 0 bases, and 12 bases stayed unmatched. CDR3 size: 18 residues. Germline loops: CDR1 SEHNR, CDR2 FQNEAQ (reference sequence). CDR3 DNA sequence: TGTGCCAGCAGCTCCACTACAGGGGGCGGAGGGGCTAACTATGGCTACACCTTC. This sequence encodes CASSSTTGGGGANYGYTF.